Listed below are T cell receptor beta chains from one sample, sequenced in a study of blood T cell repertoires in COVID-19. The protocol was immunoSEQ multiplex PCR, while the TCRdb copy is restricted to in-frame clones and leaves out a portion. The sample records roughly 280,000 clones, roughly nine tenths being singletons. The sample comprised peripheral blood. These receptors all come from a man in his forties or fifties with active or convalescent COVID-19. Both conserved end residues are part of each CDR3. D genes are given only for firm matches. A clone size is listed for some rows: how often the clone was seen (once, few, many), or a class if it is expanded.

TRBV4-1,TRBD1,18,-,TRBJ2-6,TGCGCCAGCAGCCCCGGGGGACAGGGGTGGTCTGGGGCCAACGTCCTGACTTTC,CASSPGGQGWSGANVLTF
TRBV6-5,-,16,-,TRBJ1-5,TGTGCCAGCAGTTACAGGTCGGGGGGCAGCAATCAGCCCCAGCATTTT,CASSYRSGGSNQPQHF
TRBV5-1,-,15,-,TRBJ2-1,TGCGCCAGCAGCCACGGAGGATTAACCTACAATGAGCAGTTCTTC,CASSHGGLTYNEQFF
TRBV29-1,-,13,-,TRBJ2-7,TGCAGCGTTGAGACGACTAGGACCTACGAGCAGTACTTC,CSVETTRTYEQYF
TRBV24-1,-,16,-,TRBJ1-4,TGTGCCACCAGTGACGGGGGGTATGGTGCTAATGAAAAACTGTTTTTT,CATSDGGYGANEKLFF
TRBV6-6,-,15,-,TRBJ1-2,TGTGCCAGCAGCACCGGGAGGGGAGTTAACTATGGCTACACCTTC,CASSTGRGVNYGYTF
TRBV5-5,-,16,-,TRBJ1-5,TGTGCCAGCAGCGAAAGCGGACTAGATAGCAATCAGCCCCAGCATTTT,CASSESGLDSNQPQHF
TRBV6-5,-,11,few,TRBJ2-5,TGTGCCAGCAGTAGCGGGGAGACCCAGTACTTC,CASSSGETQYF
TRBV5-6,TRBD1,17,-,TRBJ2-2,TGTGCCAGCAGCTTTCCGACGGACAGGCGATTCACCGGGGAGCTGTTTTTT,CASSFPTDRRFTGELFF
TRBV6-5,TRBD1,15,-,TRBJ1-4,TGTGCCAGCAGCATAGGGACAGCTTTTAATGAAAAACTGTTTTTT,CASSIGTAFNEKLFF
TRBV5-6,TRBD1,17,-,TRBJ1-2,TGTGCCAGCAGCTTGTTTGGACAGGGCATTTCCAACTATGGCTACACCTTC,CASSLFGQGISNYGYTF
TRBV28,-,14,-,TRBJ1-2,TGTGCCAGCAGTTGGGTAGGGACAACCTATGGCTACACCTTC,CASSWVGTTYGYTF
TRBV28,-,11,-,TRBJ2-5,TGTGCCAGCACCGGCCAAGAGACCCAGTACTTC,CASTGQETQYF
TRBV10-2,TRBD1,13,few,TRBJ1-5,TGCGCCAGCGATGGGACAGGCAATCAGCCCCAGCATTTT,CASDGTGNQPQHF
TRBV4-1,-,18,-,TRBJ2-7,TGCGCCAGCAGCCTATTTTTACCTACCCGGGACTTTTCCTACGAGCAGTACTTC,CASSLFLPTRDFSYEQYF
TRBV19,TRBD1,14,-,TRBJ1-2,TGTGCCAGTAGTCCCACGGACAGGGGGTACGTCTACACCTTC,CASSPTDRGYVYTF
TRBV25-1,TRBD1,17,-,TRBJ1-2,TGTGCCAGCAGTGGCAGGATATCTGGGACAGGGCTCTATGGCTACACCTTC,CASSGRISGTGLYGYTF
TRBV9,TRBD1,15,-,TRBJ1-1,TGTGCCAGCAGCCAGAGGGACAGGGGTGGGACTGAAGCTTTCTTT,CASSQRDRGGTEAFF
TRBV27,-,12,-,TRBJ2-2,TGTGCCAGCAGTCCCTTAACCGGGGAGCTGTTTTTT,CASSPLTGELFF
TRBV15,TRBD2,17,-,TRBJ2-1,TGTGCCACCAGAGACCTTATCCAAGGGACTATGGACAATGAGCAGTTCTTC,CATRDLIQGTMDNEQFF
TRBV28,TRBD1,13,-,TRBJ1-2,TGTGCCAGCAGTTTGGACAGGGTGATAGGAGACACCTTC,CASSLDRVIGDTF
TRBV27,-,13,-,TRBJ2-7,TGTGCCAGCAGCCCTGGTTGGGGGGAAGAGCAGTACTTC,CASSPGWGEEQYF
TRBV10-3,-,16,-,TRBJ1-5,TGTGCCATCAGTGAGACGGGACAATATAGCAATCAGCCCCAGCATTTT,CAISETGQYSNQPQHF
TRBV19,-,13,-,TRBJ1-5,TGTGCCAGTAGCAGGACTGATGATCAGCCCCAGCATTTT,CASSRTDDQPQHF
TRBV3-1/TRBV3-2,-,16,-,TRBJ1-3,TGTGCCAGCAGCCAAGTCAGGTCCCGCTCTGGAAACACCATATATTTT,CASSQVRSRSGNTIYF
TRBV28,-,11,-,TRBJ1-1,TGTGCCAGCAGGTCTAACACTGAAGCTTTCTTT,CASRSNTEAFF
TRBV29-1,-,15,once,TRBJ1-4,TGCAGCGTTGAAGATCAATCCAAAATTAATGAAAAACTGTTTTTT,CSVEDQSKINEKLFF
TRBV9,TRBD1,14,once,TRBJ1-2,TGTGCCAGCAGCGTAGGGGGACAGGGGGCTGGCTACACCTTC,CASSVGGQGAGYTF
TRBV10-3,-,15,-,TRBJ1-6,TGCGCCCTTTTGGCAGGGGACGTGGGGAATTCACCCCTCCACTTT,CALLAGDVGNSPLHF
TRBV6-5,-,15,-,TRBJ2-7,TGTGCCAGCAGTTACTCGGGCAGGGGGGTCTACGAGCAGTACTTC,CASSYSGRGVYEQYF
TRBV7-8,TRBD1,18,-,TRBJ2-7,TGTGCCAGCAGCTTCCCTGAGGGGGCCGGGACAGGTCTGTACGAGCAGTACTTC,CASSFPEGAGTGLYEQYF
TRBV12-3/TRBV12-4,-,12,-,TRBJ2-2,TGTGCCAGCAGCTCTTCGACCGGGGAGCTGTTTTTT,CASSSSTGELFF
TRBV25-1,TRBD1,13,once,TRBJ2-2,TGTGCCACCTGGACAGGCAACACCGGGGAGCTGTTTTTT,CATWTGNTGELFF
TRBV5-5,-,17,-,TRBJ2-7,TGTGCCAGCAGCTTGTTAGGTACCCGGGAAGGTAACTACGAGCAGTACTTC,CASSLLGTREGNYEQYF
TRBV4-1,-,15,-,TRBJ1-6,TGCGCCAGCAGCCAGTCCCCCGGGGATGCTTCACCCCTCCACTTT,CASSQSPGDASPLHF
TRBV11-2,TRBD1,14,-,TRBJ1-4,TGTGCCAGCAGCTTAGGCAGGGGGCTTGAAAAACTGTTTTTT,CASSLGRGLEKLFF
TRBV18,TRBD2,13,-,TRBJ2-7,TGTGCCAGCTCAATTAGCGGGGGTTACGAGCAGTACTTC,CASSISGGYEQYF
TRBV30,TRBD1,15,-,TRBJ1-5,TGTGCCTGGAGCCCCGTAACAGGGGTGAGTCAGCCCCAGCATTTT,CAWSPVTGVSQPQHF
TRBV14,-,14,-,TRBJ1-4,TGTGCCAGCAGCCCCGGCGGGATTAATGAAAAACTGTTTTTT,CASSPGGINEKLFF
TRBV3-1/TRBV3-2,-,12,-,TRBJ2-1,TGTGCCAGCAGCCAAGTCAACAATGAGCAGTTCTTC,CASSQVNNEQFF
TRBV5-1,TRBD1,16,-,TRBJ1-6,TGCGCCAGCAGAGACAGGGCATCGGCCTATAATTCACCCCTCCACTTT,CASRDRASAYNSPLHF
TRBV3-1/TRBV3-2,TRBD2,18,once,TRBJ2-7,TGTGCCAGCAGCCAGGCCGGGACTAGCGGGAGTCGTGGGTACGAGCAGTACTTC,CASSQAGTSGSRGYEQYF
TRBV27,-,13,-,TRBJ1-2,TGTGCCAGCAGTGCCGACAATAACTATGGCTACACCTTC,CASSADNNYGYTF
TRBV7-3,-,11,-,TRBJ2-3,TGTGCCAGCAGTAATTCGGATACGCAGTATTTT,CASSNSDTQYF
TRBV5-1,-,16,-,TRBJ2-3,TGCGCCAGCAGCTTCCTACTCCGGGACACTACAGATACGCAGTATTTT,CASSFLLRDTTDTQYF
TRBV5-4,TRBD2,16,-,TRBJ2-2,TGTGCCAGCAGCAGGGCCGGGACTAGTGGCACCGGGGAGCTGTTTTTT,CASSRAGTSGTGELFF
TRBV28,-,13,once,TRBJ1-1,TGTGCCAGTACCGACACGATGAACACTGAAGCTTTCTTT,CASTDTMNTEAFF
TRBV5-5,-,12,-,TRBJ2-1,TGTGCCAGCACCCCCCTAGACAATGAGCAGTTCTTC,CASTPLDNEQFF
TRBV4-1,TRBD2,16,many,TRBJ2-2,TGCGCCAGCAGCCAACAGCTAGCGGGTACAAAGGGGGAGCTGTTTTTT,CASSQQLAGTKGELFF
TRBV3-1/TRBV3-2,TRBD2,14,-,TRBJ2-7,TGTGCCAGCAGCCAAGGCTCGGGAGGCTACGAGCAGTACTTC,CASSQGSGGYEQYF
TRBV25-1,-,15,few,TRBJ1-4,TGTGCCAGCAGTCCAAATCCCACCCGAGGGGAAAAACTGTTTTTT,CASSPNPTRGEKLFF
TRBV30,TRBD1,13,-,TRBJ1-2,TGTGCCTGGAACCTACAGGGGAAACGCGGCTACACCTTC,CAWNLQGKRGYTF
TRBV27,-,12,-,TRBJ1-5,TGTGCCAGCGGGCCAGGTTTTCAGCCCCAGCATTTT,CASGPGFQPQHF
TRBV19,-,13,-,TRBJ1-5,TGTGCCAGTAGTATAAGCCAGGCTCAGCCCCAGCATTTT,CASSISQAQPQHF
TRBV5-1,-,14,-,TRBJ1-6,TGCGCCAGCAGCTTGGGACAGCCTAATTCACCCCTCCACTTT,CASSLGQPNSPLHF
TRBV30,TRBD1,15,-,TRBJ2-3,TGTGCCTGGAGTGTACGAACAGGGGGCGTAAATACGCAGTATTTT,CAWSVRTGGVNTQYF
TRBV2,-,15,-,TRBJ1-5,TGTGCCAGCAGCCTCAGGGAGGATAGCAATCAGCCCCAGCATTTT,CASSLREDSNQPQHF
TRBV9,-,13,-,TRBJ1-5,TGTGCCAGCAGCCTAGTTGGAGATCAGCCCCAGCATTTT,CASSLVGDQPQHF